This T cell receptor beta chain was profiled in a study of PD-1 blockade in classical Hodgkin lymphoma. Profiled with immunoSEQ multiplex PCR; TCRdb holds only in-frame clones, not every one. The sample gives about 64,000 clones, more than 80% of which show up once; approximately 8% is in the top ten. As to time point: cycle 4 day 1 (C4D1), after six to seven weeks of nivolumab. Autologous stem cell transplantation was followed by relapse in every patient, and brentuximab vedotin exposure varied. The V gene end was trimmed by 5 bases and the J gene end by 5 bases; junction bases not matched to a gene: 14. The CDR3 covers 16 residues. Germline V CDR1 and CDR2: MNHEY, SMNVEV (reference sequence). This clone was detected once.

The source is a human donor with classical Hodgkin lymphoma. Sequences were derived from peripheral blood mononuclear cells (PBMCs), sampled before the fourth cycle of nivolumab. The V call is TRBV27, the J call TRBJ2-7; 8 positions match TRBD1. DNA of the CDR3: TGTGCCAGCAGTAAATACTCGACAGGGGTGACCAACGAGCAGTACTTC. Its translation: CASSKYSTGVTNEQYF.